This T cell receptor (beta chain) was found in a study of post-analysis software for immune sequencing data. Built from TCR beta cDNA, the libraries had unique molecular identifiers in them. TCRdb redid the calling of the PCR reads with MiXCR, one entry per CDR3 protein. The profile shows roughly 800,000 distinct CDR3 sequences, around 46% of them singletons. Worth noting for this clonotype: Its antigen is undetermined.

Germline CDR1 reads SGHTA; CDR2 reads FQGNSA. The CDR3 is 13 residues long. V gave up 5 bases and J gave up 4 bases, with 12 bases separating them. Whole-study results and caveats: Among 5 or 6 TRBV segments more frequent in patients than controls were TRBV5-6, TRBV5-1 and TRBV20-1.

Sample: blood. The chain combines TRBV7-2 with TRBJ2-7; D remains unclear. This receptor was identified in a girl under 18 with multiple sclerosis. CDR3 region: CASSIGPLYEQYF. The CDR3 DNA follows: TGTGCCAGCAGCATCGGTCCCCTTTACGAGCAGTACTTC.